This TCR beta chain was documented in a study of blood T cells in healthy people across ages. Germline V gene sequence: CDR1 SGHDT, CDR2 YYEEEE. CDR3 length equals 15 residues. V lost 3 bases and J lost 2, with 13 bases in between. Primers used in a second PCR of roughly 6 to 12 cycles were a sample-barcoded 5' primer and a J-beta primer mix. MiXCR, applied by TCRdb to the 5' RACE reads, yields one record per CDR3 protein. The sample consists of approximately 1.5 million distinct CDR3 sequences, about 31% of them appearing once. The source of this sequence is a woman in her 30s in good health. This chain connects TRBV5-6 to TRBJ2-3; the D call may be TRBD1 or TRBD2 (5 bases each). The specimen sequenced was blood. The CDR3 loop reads CASSWGRSATDTQYF. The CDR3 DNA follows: TGTGCCAGCAGCTGGGGACGGTCCGCCACAGATACGCAGTATTTT.